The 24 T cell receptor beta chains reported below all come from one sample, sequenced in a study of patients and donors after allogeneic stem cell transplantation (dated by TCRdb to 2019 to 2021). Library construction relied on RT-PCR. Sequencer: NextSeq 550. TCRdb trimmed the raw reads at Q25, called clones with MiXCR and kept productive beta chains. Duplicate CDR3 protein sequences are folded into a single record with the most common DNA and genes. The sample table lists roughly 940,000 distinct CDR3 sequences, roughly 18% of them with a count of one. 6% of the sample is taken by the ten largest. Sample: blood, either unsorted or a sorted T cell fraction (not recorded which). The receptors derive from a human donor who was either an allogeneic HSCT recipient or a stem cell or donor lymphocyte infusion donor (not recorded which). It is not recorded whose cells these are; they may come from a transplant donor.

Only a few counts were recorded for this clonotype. The CDR3 protein is CSASSAQKGNEQFF. The DNA for the CDR3 is TGCAGTGCTTCTAGCGCACAGAAAGGAAATGAGCAGTTCTTC. V and J are TRBV20-1 and TRBJ2-1; weak D call: TRBD2 (6 bases). The CDR3 runs 14 residues. Between the trimmed V and J ends, which lost 5 bases and 7 bases, there was a span of 18 bases. CDR1 and CDR2 from the germline V gene are DFQATT and SNEGSKA (reference sequence).

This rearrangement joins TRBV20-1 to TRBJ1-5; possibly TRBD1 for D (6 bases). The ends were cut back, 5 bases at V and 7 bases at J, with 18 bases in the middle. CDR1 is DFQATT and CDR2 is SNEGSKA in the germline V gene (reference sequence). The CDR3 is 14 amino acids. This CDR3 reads CSAEDLLGGQPQHF. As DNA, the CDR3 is TGCAGTGCTGAGGACCTTTTGGGGGGCCAGCCCCAGCATTTT.

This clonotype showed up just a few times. The CDR3 sequence: CASSFPSEETQYF. The CDR3 DNA follows: TGCGCCAGCAGCTTTCCTAGCGAAGAGACCCAGTACTTC. J is TRBJ2-5 and V is TRBV5-1; D perhaps matches TRBD2 (6 bases). CDR1 and CDR2 from the germline V gene are SGHRS and YFSETQ. The length of the CDR3 is 13 residues. The V end lost 2 bases, the J end lost 3 bases, and 8 bases lay between the germline ends.

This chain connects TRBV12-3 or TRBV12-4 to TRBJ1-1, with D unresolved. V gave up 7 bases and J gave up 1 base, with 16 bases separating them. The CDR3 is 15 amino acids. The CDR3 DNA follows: TGTGCCAGCACAACAAGTGGGAGAACGAACACTGAAGCTTTCTTT. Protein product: CASTTSGRTNTEAFF.

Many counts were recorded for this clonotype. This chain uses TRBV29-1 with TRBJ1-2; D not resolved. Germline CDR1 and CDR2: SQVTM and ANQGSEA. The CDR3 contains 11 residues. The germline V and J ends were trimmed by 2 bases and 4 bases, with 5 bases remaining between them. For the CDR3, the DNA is TGCAGCGTTGAACACATCTATGGCTACACCTTC. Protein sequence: CSVEHIYGYTF.

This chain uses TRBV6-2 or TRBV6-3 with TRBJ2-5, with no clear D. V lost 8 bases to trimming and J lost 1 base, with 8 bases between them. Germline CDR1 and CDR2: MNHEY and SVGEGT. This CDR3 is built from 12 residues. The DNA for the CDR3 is TGTGCCAGCGGTGGCGGCCAAGAGACCCAGTACTTC. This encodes CASGGGQETQYF.

As DNA, the CDR3 is TGTGCCAGTAGAAGTATTACAGGCCTTAGCGGACCTAGAGGGTTCTACGAGCAGTACTTC. This gives the protein CASRSITGLSGPRGFYEQYF. J is TRBJ2-7 and V is TRBV19; the D gene is possibly TRBD2 (6 bases). Trimming cost V 6 bases and J 3 bases, with 33 bases left between them. From germline, CDR1 is LNHDA and CDR2 SQIVND (reference sequence). This CDR3 spans 20 amino acids.

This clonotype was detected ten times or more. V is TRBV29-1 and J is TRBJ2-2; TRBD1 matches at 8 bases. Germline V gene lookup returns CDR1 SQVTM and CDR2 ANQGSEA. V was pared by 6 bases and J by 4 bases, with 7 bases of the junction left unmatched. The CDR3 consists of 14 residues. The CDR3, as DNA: TGCAGCGTACGCAGGGGGCATAGCACCGGGGAGCTGTTTTTT. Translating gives CSVRRGHSTGELFF.

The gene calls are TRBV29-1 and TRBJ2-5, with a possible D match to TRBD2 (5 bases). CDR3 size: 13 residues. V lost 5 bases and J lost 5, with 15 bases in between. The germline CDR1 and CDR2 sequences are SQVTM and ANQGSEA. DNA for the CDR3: TGCAGCGTTCGGGGTGGGAATGCGGAGACCCAGTACTTC. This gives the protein CSVRGGNAETQYF.

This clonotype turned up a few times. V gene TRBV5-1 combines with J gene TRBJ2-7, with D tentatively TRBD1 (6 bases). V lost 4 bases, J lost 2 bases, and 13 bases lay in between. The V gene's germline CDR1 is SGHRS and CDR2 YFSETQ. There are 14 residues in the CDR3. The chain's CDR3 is CASSRPGATYEQYF. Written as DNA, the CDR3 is TGCGCCAGCAGCCGTCCAGGGGCCACCTACGAGCAGTACTTC.

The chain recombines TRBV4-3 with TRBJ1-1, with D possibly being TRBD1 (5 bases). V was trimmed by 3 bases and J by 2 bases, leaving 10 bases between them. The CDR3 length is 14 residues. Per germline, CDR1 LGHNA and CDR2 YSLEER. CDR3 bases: TGCGCCAGCAGCCACGTGGGACTTAACACTGAAGCTTTCTTT. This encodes CASSHVGLNTEAFF.

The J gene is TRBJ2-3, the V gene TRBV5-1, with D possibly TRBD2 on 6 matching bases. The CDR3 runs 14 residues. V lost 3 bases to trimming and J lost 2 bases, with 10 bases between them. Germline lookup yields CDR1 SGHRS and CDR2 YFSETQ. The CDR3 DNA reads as TGCGCCAGCAGCTCCTCGGGGGTCACAGATACGCAGTATTTT. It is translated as CASSSSGVTDTQYF.

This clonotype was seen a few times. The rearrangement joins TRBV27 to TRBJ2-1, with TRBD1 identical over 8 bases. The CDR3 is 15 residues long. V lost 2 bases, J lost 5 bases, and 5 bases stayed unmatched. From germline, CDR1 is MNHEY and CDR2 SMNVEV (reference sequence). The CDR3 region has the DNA TGTGCCAGCAGTTTACTGACAGGGGACGACAATGAGCAGTTCTTC. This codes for CASSLLTGDDNEQFF.

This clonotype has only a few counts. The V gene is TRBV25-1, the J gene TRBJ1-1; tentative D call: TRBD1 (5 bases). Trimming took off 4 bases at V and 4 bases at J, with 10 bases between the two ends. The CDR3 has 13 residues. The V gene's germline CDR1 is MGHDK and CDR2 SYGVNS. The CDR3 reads CASSVQGFTEAFF. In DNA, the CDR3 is TGTGCCAGCAGTGTGCAGGGTTTCACTGAAGCTTTCTTT.

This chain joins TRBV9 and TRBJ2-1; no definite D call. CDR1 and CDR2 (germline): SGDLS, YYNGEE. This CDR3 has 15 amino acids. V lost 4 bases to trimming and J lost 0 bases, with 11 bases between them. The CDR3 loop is CASSIEPSSYNEQFF. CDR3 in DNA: TGTGCCAGCAGCATCGAACCGAGCTCCTACAATGAGCAGTTCTTC.

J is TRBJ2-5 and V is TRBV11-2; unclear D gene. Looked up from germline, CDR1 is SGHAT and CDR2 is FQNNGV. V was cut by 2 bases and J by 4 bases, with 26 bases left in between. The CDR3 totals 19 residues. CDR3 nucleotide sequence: TGTGCCAGCAGCTTAACCGCGGCGCCCACATTAGACAAGGGAGAGACCCAGTACTTC. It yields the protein CASSLTAAPTLDKGETQYF.

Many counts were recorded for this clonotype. This CDR3 reads CSARNAGLSTDTQYF. The DNA of the CDR3 is TGCAGTGCTAGAAATGCGGGACTGAGCACAGATACGCAGTATTTT. The rearrangement uses TRBV20-1 and TRBJ2-3, with D perhaps TRBD2 (6 bases). The germline gives CDR1 DFQATT, CDR2 SNEGSKA (reference sequence). Trimming took 2 bases from V and 0 from J, leaving 12 bases between them. The length of the CDR3 is 15 residues.

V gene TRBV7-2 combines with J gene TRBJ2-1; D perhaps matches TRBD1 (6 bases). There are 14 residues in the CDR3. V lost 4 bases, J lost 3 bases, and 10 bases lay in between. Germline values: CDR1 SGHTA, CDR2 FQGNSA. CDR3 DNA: TGTGCCAGCAGCTCGCCACAGGGCTACAATGAGCAGTTCTTC. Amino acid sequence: CASSSPQGYNEQFF.

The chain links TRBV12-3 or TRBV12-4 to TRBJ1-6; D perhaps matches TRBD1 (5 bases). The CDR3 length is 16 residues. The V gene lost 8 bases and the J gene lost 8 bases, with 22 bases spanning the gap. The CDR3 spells CASVGAVAGVHSPLHF. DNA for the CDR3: TGTGCCAGCGTTGGGGCGGTCGCAGGCGTTCATTCACCCCTCCACTTT.

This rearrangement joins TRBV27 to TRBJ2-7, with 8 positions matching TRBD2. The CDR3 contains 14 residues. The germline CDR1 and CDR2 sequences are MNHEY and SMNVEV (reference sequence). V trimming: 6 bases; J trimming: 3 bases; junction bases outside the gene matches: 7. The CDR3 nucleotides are TGTGCCAGCAGAAAGACTAGCGCAAACTACGAGCAGTACTTC. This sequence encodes CASRKTSANYEQYF.

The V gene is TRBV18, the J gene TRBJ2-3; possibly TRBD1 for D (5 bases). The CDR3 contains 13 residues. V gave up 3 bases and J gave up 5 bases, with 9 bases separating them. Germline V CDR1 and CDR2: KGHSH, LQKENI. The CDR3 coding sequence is TGTGCCAGCTCACCCCAGGGATTAGATACGCAGTATTTT. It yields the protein CASSPQGLDTQYF.

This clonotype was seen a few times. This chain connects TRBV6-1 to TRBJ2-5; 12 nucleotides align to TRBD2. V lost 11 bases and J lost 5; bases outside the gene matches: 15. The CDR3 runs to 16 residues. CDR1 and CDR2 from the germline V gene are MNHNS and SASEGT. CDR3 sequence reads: CAPRWSSGRARETQYF. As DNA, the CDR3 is TGTGCCCCGAGGTGGTCTAGCGGGAGGGCAAGGGAGACCCAGTACTTC.

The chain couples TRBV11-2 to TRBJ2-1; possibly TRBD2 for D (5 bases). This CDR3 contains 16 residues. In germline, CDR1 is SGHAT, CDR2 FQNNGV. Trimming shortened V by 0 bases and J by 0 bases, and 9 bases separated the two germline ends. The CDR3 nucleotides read TGTGCCAGCAGCTTAGAGGGGAGACACTCCTACAATGAGCAGTTCTTC. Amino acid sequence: CASSLEGRHSYNEQFF. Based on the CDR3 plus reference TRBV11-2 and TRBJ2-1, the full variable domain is EAGVAQSPRYKIIEKRQSVAFWCNPISGHATLYWYQQILGQGPKLLIQFQNNGVVDDSQLPKDRFSAERLKGVDSTLKIQPAKLEDSAVYLCASSLEGRHSYNEQFFGPGTRLTVL.

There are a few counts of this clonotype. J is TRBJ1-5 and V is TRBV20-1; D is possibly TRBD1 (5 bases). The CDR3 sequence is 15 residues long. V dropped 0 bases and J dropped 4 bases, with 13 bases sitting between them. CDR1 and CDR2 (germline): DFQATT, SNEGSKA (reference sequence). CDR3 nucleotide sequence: TGCAGTGCTAGAGAGTGGGGATGGGGGAATCAGCCCCAGCATTTT. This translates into CSAREWGWGNQPQHF.